A single sample gave rise to the 16 T cell receptor beta chains below, sequenced in a study of control samples from healthy donors and cancer patients. Sequencing used immunoSEQ multiplex PCR; TCRdb keeps in-frame clones, though not all of them. The sample holds roughly 150,000 clones; over 90% are singletons and the top ten take over 2%. Material: blood. These receptors all stem from a man aged 50 to 60 in good health.

CDR3 loop: CASSNPGLAEETQYF. CDR3 DNA: TGTGCCAGTAGTAATCCGGGACTAGCGGAAGAGACCCAGTACTTC. The chain links TRBV19 to TRBJ2-5, with 11 nucleotides matching TRBD2. Germline assignment: CDR1 LNHDA and CDR2 SQIVND (reference sequence). Losses at the gene ends were 4 bases for V and 3 bases for J; bases not matched to a gene: 4. The CDR3 spans 15 residues.

J is TRBJ2-7 and V is TRBV27, with 8 bases matching TRBD2. The V gene end was trimmed by 6 bases and the J gene end by 1 base; junction bases not matched to a gene: 14. This CDR3 region has 17 residues. Germline lookup yields CDR1 MNHEY and CDR2 SMNVEV (reference sequence). DNA of the CDR3: TGTGCCAGCAGCTTTAAGATCCCGGGACTAGGATCCTACGAGCAGTACTTC. Translated, it gives CASSFKIPGLGSYEQYF.

The chain carries TRBV2 and TRBJ1-5, with TRBD1 matching 9 bases. The ends lost 6 bases at V and 6 bases at J; junction bases unmatched: 6. The CDR3 covers 14 residues. Looked up from germline, CDR1 is SNHLY and CDR2 is FYNNEI. In DNA, the CDR3 is TGTGCCAGCAGCAGACAGGGGGAGGGTCAGCCCCAGCATTTT. This sequence encodes CASSRQGEGQPQHF.

The chain recombines TRBV24-1 with TRBJ2-1; maybe TRBD2 (5 bases). Germline values: CDR1 KGHDR, CDR2 SFDVKD. The V gene lost 4 bases and the J gene lost 12 bases, with 18 bases spanning the gap. CDR3 size: 14 residues. CDR3: CATSESPRGAGQFF. The CDR3 DNA sequence: TGTGCCACCAGTGAATCCCCTCGTGGTGCGGGGCAGTTCTTC.

The rearrangement uses TRBV2 and TRBJ2-3; no reliable D call. The CDR3 contains 13 residues. The germline V and J ends were trimmed by 4 bases and 1 base, with 6 bases remaining between them. Germline CDR1 reads SNHLY; CDR2 reads FYNNEI. The CDR3 sequence: CASSVGRTDTQYF. The CDR3 region has the DNA TGTGCCAGCAGTGTTGGCCGCACAGATACGCAGTATTTT.

This clone was observed a few times. The chain couples TRBV4-1 to TRBJ2-2; 10 bases agree with TRBD2. Germline assignment: CDR1 MGHRA and CDR2 YSYEKL. The V and J ends lost 5 bases and 7 bases, in that order; junction bases with no gene match: 10. The CDR3 has 16 amino acids. The CDR3 bases are TGCGCCAGCAGCGTAACACTAGCGGGACCCAACGGGGAGCTGTTTTTT. It codes for CASSVTLAGPNGELFF.

This chain links TRBV30 with TRBJ1-5, with D tentatively TRBD1 (5 bases). Deletions cut 2 bases from V and 4 bases from J, with 12 bases between. Germline loops: CDR1 GTSNPN, CDR2 SVGIG (reference sequence). The CDR3 is made up of 14 amino acids. Here the CDR3 DNA reads TGTGCCTGGAGTTTGGGGGGTCGGAATCAGCCCCAGCATTTT. Translation gives CAWSLGGRNQPQHF.

J is TRBJ2-7 and V is TRBV5-1, with D perhaps TRBD2 (7 bases). Germline CDR1 SGHRS, CDR2 YFSETQ. V was trimmed by 3 bases and J by 7 bases, leaving 17 bases between them. The CDR3 runs 14 residues. CDR3 sequence reads: CASSSGGPGVEQYF. CDR3 sequence (DNA): TGCGCCAGCAGCTCGGGGGGCCCTGGGGTAGAGCAGTACTTC.

J is TRBJ2-5 and V is TRBV7-9, with a tentative D call TRBD1 (6 bases). Germline-derived CDR1 and CDR2 are SEHNR and FQNEAQ (reference sequence). CDR3 size: 14 residues. Trimming cost V 6 bases and J 1 base, with 12 bases left between them. As DNA, the CDR3 is TGTGCCAGCAGTTCTCAGGGGTCCCAAGAGACCCAGTACTTC. This encodes CASSSQGSQETQYF.

The chain links TRBV20-1 to TRBJ2-7; D is unclear. Trimming cost V 3 bases and J 3 bases, with 12 bases left between them. Germline loops: CDR1 DFQATT, CDR2 SNEGSKA (reference sequence). The CDR3 consists of 13 residues. The CDR3 DNA follows: TGCAGTGCTAGTAAAGAGGCGGACTACGAGCAGTACTTC. Translating gives CSASKEADYEQYF.

The CDR3 here is CASQTGRDYGYTF. Written as DNA, the CDR3 is TGTGCCAGCCAAACCGGGAGGGACTATGGCTACACCTTC. The genes are TRBV6-5 and TRBJ1-2; no reliable D call. The length of the CDR3 is 13 residues. V was cut by 8 bases and J by 3 bases, with 13 bases left in between. Germline V gene data show CDR1 as MNHEY and CDR2 as SVGAGI.

This clone was observed once. V gene TRBV5-5 combines with J gene TRBJ1-5; the D is unclear. CDR3 length: 13 amino acids. The V and J ends lost 2 bases and 1 base respectively, with 4 bases between them. Germline CDR1 SGHKS, CDR2 YYEKEE (reference sequence). CDR3 coding DNA: TGTGCCAGCAGCTTTGGCAGCAATCAGCCCCAGCATTTT. Translation gives CASSFGSNQPQHF.

The CDR3 region has the DNA TGTGCCAGCAGCCCTTCCCGGGACAGCGTTTACGAGCAGTACTTC. Translating gives CASSPSRDSVYEQYF. This chain uses TRBV5-4 with TRBJ2-7; 7 bases map to TRBD1. The V segment lost 4 bases and the J segment 4 bases; nucleotides outside the gene matches: 11. The CDR3 runs 15 residues. Germline assignment: CDR1 SGHNT and CDR2 YYREEE (reference sequence).

The V gene is TRBV5-1, the J gene TRBJ2-2; D ambiguous. The V end was cut by 0 bases, the J end by 5 bases, with 5 bases between. CDR3 length: 13 amino acids. Looked up from germline, CDR1 is SGHRS and CDR2 is YFSETQ. This CDR3 is CASSLVVTGELFF. The CDR3 DNA sequence: TGCGCCAGCAGCTTGGTCGTTACCGGGGAGCTGTTTTTT.

This clone was recorded once. The chain links TRBV29-1 to TRBJ2-4; D possibly corresponds to TRBD2 (5 bases). Trimming stripped 4 bases from V and 6 bases from J, with 10 bases between. This CDR3 contains 12 residues. From germline, CDR1 is SQVTM and CDR2 ANQGSEA. In DNA, the CDR3 is TGCAGCGTTGGTGGGAGAGGAAACATTCAGTACTTC. Translation: CSVGGRGNIQYF.

Concerning this clone itself: Germline and junction disagree at one end, which may indicate a read error. V gene TRBV7-7 combines with J gene TRBJ2-2; perhaps TRBD2 as D (5 bases). CDR1 and CDR2 from the germline V gene are SSHAT and FNYEAQ (reference sequence). The CDR3 length is 15 residues. This CDR3 is CASSLYSSLGGELFF. The CDR3 DNA sequence: TGTGCTAGCAGCTTATATTCTAGCTTGGGCGGGGAGCTGTTTTTT.